This passage covers 22 T cell receptor beta chains from one sample sequenced in a study of radiation and T cells in renal cell carcinoma. TCRdb's table, derived via immunoSEQ multiplex PCR, lists solely in-frame clones and lacks some. The sample holds around 140,000 clones, 88% seen once. Noted time point: baseline pretreatment blood. Treatment meaning: 15 Gy SBRT to primary tumor, nephrectomy 4 weeks later. This sample comprised blood, obtained from a patient whose treatment included radiotherapy and nephrectomy. These TCRs come from a woman between 65 and 79 years old with renal cell carcinoma.

The chain is built from TRBV7-9 and TRBJ2-1, with TRBD2 matching 7 bases. CDR3 length equals 16 residues. The germline CDR1 and CDR2 sequences are SEHNR and FQNEAQ (reference sequence). Trimming cost V 0 bases and J 5 bases; bases outside gene matches: 7. The CDR3 loop is CASSLASGGWDNEQFF. The CDR3 DNA follows: TGTGCCAGCAGCTTAGCCTCGGGGGGATGGGACAATGAGCAGTTCTTC.

The J gene is TRBJ2-1, the V gene TRBV5-6, with 9 bases aligning to TRBD1. From germline, CDR1 is SGHDT and CDR2 YYEEEE. Losses at the gene ends were 4 bases for V and 4 bases for J; bases not matched to a gene: 9. This CDR3 has 16 amino acids. DNA of the CDR3: TGTGCCAGCAGCAGCGACAGGGGGACGGCGTACAATGAGCAGTTCTTC. Its protein is CASSSDRGTAYNEQFF.

The V gene is TRBV5-1, the J gene TRBJ2-3; 9 bases are a match to TRBD2. Germline CDR1 reads SGHRS; CDR2 reads YFSETQ. Unmatched junction bases numbered 3, after V lost 0 bases and J lost 4 bases. The CDR3 has 15 amino acids. The CDR3 sequence is CASSLGLAGPDTQYF. DNA of the CDR3: TGCGCCAGCAGCTTGGGGCTAGCGGGGCCAGATACGCAGTATTTT.

The rearrangement joins TRBV4-2 to TRBJ1-2, with D hard to call. Germline V gene data show CDR1 as LGHNA and CDR2 as YNFKEQ. CDR3 size: 16 residues. The germline V and J ends were trimmed by 2 bases and 6 bases, with 19 bases remaining between them. The CDR3 reads CASSQTPRVPGDGYTF. CDR3 nucleotides: TGTGCCAGCAGCCAAACCCCTCGGGTCCCAGGCGATGGCTACACCTTC.

This clone was observed a few times. The chain recombines TRBV6-6 with TRBJ1-2, with a weak D call TRBD1 (6 bases). The CDR3 is 16 residues long. V was cut by 7 bases and J by 5 bases, with 23 bases left in between. Germline V gene lookup returns CDR1 MNHNY and CDR2 SVGAGI (reference sequence). CDR3 nucleotide sequence: TGTGCCAGCACTACCCCCCGGGGGGGCGCGCGTTATGGCTACACCTTC. Protein sequence: CASTTPRGGARYGYTF.

The J gene is TRBJ1-5, the V gene TRBV30; TRBD1 agrees at 8 bases. Trimming removed 2 bases from V and 3 bases from J; junction bases left unmatched: 6. CDR3 length: 15 amino acids. The germline V gene has CDR1 GTSNPN and CDR2 SVGIG (reference sequence). As DNA, the CDR3 is TGTGCCTGGAGTAGACAGGGGCCAACCAATCAGCCCCAGCATTTT. Translating gives CAWSRQGPTNQPQHF.

CDR3 DNA sequence: TGTGCCAGCAGCTTTGGGCGGGCTGGCACAGATACGCAGTATTTT. This codes for CASSFGRAGTDTQYF. The chain joins TRBV7-3 to TRBJ2-3; maybe TRBD2 (5 bases). Germline CDR1 is SGHTA and CDR2 is FQGTGA. Trimming left V 3 bases short and J 1 base short, with 11 bases between. The CDR3 runs 15 residues.

J is TRBJ1-4 and V is TRBV7-2, with TRBD1 identical over 7 bases. After removal of 5 bases from V and 5 bases from J, the junction contained 8 bases not matched to a gene. CDR1 SGHTA and CDR2 FQGNSA come from the germline V gene. The CDR3 extends over 15 amino acids. CDR3 loop: CASSARGTENEKLFF. DNA for the CDR3: TGTGCCAGCAGCGCAAGGGGGACAGAGAATGAAAAACTGTTTTTT.

Points on this clone: An end of the junction differs from the germline gene, which may be a read error. V and J are TRBV28 and TRBJ1-5; 8 nucleotides align to TRBD1. CDR1 and CDR2 (germline): MDHEN, SYDVKM. The CDR3 sequence is 13 residues long. The CDR3 protein is CASSPDRVQSQHF. In nucleotides, the CDR3 is TGTGCCAGCAGTCCGGACAGGGTTCAGTCCCAGCATTTT.

The gene calls are TRBV7-9 and TRBJ1-1; D is undetermined. CDR1 SEHNR and CDR2 FQNEAQ come from the germline V gene (reference sequence). The CDR3 loop spans 12 amino acids. V was trimmed by 1 base and J by 8 bases, leaving 8 bases between them. In DNA form, the CDR3 reads TGTGCCAGCAGCTTAGGCCTGGACGAAGCTTTCTTT. This sequence encodes CASSLGLDEAFF.

The CDR3 sequence is CASSKASAGGHYNEQFF. For the CDR3, the DNA is TGTGCCAGCAGCAAAGCCTCAGCGGGGGGCCACTACAATGAGCAGTTCTTC. The chain has TRBV21-1 and TRBJ2-1; TRBD2 is taken as the D call from the table, unchecked against the DNA. TRBV21-1 is a pseudogene. The CDR3 spans 17 residues.

The chain uses TRBV28 and TRBJ1-6, with 7 nucleotides matching TRBD1. This CDR3 spans 15 amino acids. Looked up from germline, CDR1 is MDHEN and CDR2 is SYDVKM. Trimming removed 6 bases from V and 4 bases from J; junction bases left unmatched: 6. The CDR3 loop is CASSPQGGYNSPLHF. The CDR3 coding sequence is TGTGCCAGCAGCCCTCAGGGGGGGTATAATTCACCCCTCCACTTT.

V and J are TRBV19 and TRBJ1-2, with D unclear. From germline, CDR1 is LNHDA and CDR2 SQIVND (reference sequence). The CDR3 is 11 amino acids. Trimming cost V 2 bases and J 6 bases, with 4 bases left between them. In nucleotides, the CDR3 is TGTGCCAGTAGTATACAGGATGGCTACACCTTC. Its translation: CASSIQDGYTF.

This clone appeared a few times. One end of the junction is discordant with germline, which a read error may explain. This chain connects TRBV5-1 to TRBJ1-1; TRBD1 might be the D (5 bases). This CDR3 has 14 residues. Looked up from germline, CDR1 is SGHRS and CDR2 is YFSETQ. DNA for the CDR3: TGCGCTAGCAGAGGTTTGGGGGAGAACACTGAAGCTTTCTTT. It yields the protein CASRGLGENTEAFF.

The J gene is TRBJ1-5, the V gene TRBV5-6, with D perhaps matching TRBD1 (6 bases). The length of the CDR3 is 14 residues. V was pared by 0 bases and J by 7 bases, with 11 bases between. Germline CDR1 is SGHDT and CDR2 is YYEEEE. This CDR3 is CASSLAGEGQPQHF. Written as DNA, the CDR3 is TGTGCCAGCAGCTTGGCAGGGGAGGGACAGCCCCAGCATTTT.

The V gene is TRBV2, the J gene TRBJ2-2; 7 bases agree with TRBD1. The ends lost 5 bases at V and 8 bases at J; junction bases unmatched: 8. The CDR3 is 14 amino acids. CDR1 SNHLY and CDR2 FYNNEI come from the germline V gene. The CDR3 DNA is TGTGCCAGCAGTCTAGACAGGGTCCAAGGGGAGCTGTTTTTT. This translates into CASSLDRVQGELFF.

This chain uses TRBV9 with TRBJ2-1; 7 bases fit TRBD1. CDR1 and CDR2 (germline): SGDLS, YYNGEE. With 0 bases clipped from V and 9 bases from J, the junction kept 9 bases outside the gene matches. The CDR3 consists of 15 residues. CDR3 in amino acids: CASSVGATGVSEQFF. The CDR3 bases are TGTGCCAGCAGCGTAGGAGCCACAGGGGTAAGTGAGCAGTTCTTC.

CDR3 sequence reads: CASSLAGEASPLHF. The CDR3 DNA sequence: TGTGCCAGCAGCTTGGCAGGGGAAGCGTCACCCCTCCACTTT. This rearrangement joins TRBV5-5 to TRBJ1-6, with a weak D call TRBD1 (6 bases). This CDR3 comprises 14 residues. CDR1 and CDR2 (germline): SGHKS, YYEKEE (reference sequence). V lost 0 bases to trimming and J lost 10 bases, with 11 bases between them.

This chain uses TRBV30 with TRBJ1-1; the D gene is possibly TRBD1 (6 bases). Trimming took 5 bases from V and 4 from J, leaving 17 bases between them. From germline, CDR1 is GTSNPN and CDR2 SVGIG (reference sequence). CDR3 length: 14 residues. The CDR3 loop reads CAWRNGGASTEAFF. DNA of the CDR3: TGTGCCTGGCGGAACGGGGGGGCGAGCACTGAAGCTTTCTTT. The full variable domain, its missing parts supplied by reference TRBV30 and TRBJ1-1, is SQTIHQWPATLVQPVGSPLSLECTVEGTSNPNLYWYRQAAGRGLQLLFYSVGIGQISSEVPQNLSASRPQDRQFILSSKKLLLSDSGFYLCAWRNGGASTEAFFGQGTRLTVV.

The chain joins TRBV7-9 to TRBJ1-6; D perhaps matches TRBD1 (6 bases). This CDR3 contains 18 residues. CDR1 and CDR2 from the germline V gene are SEHNR and FQNEAQ (reference sequence). V was clipped by 4 bases and J by 4 bases, with 20 bases between them. CDR3 sequence: CASSSDKGGTGYNSPLHF. Written as DNA, the CDR3 is TGTGCCAGCAGCTCCGACAAGGGGGGCACGGGGTATAATTCACCCCTCCACTTT.

This chain connects TRBV7-8 to TRBJ1-3; D call uncertain. V lost 2 bases and J 0 bases, leaving 8 bases between the germline ends. Germline CDR1 SGHVS, CDR2 FQNEAQ. This CDR3 is built from 15 residues. The CDR3 region is CASSLMGRSGNTIYF. CDR3 nucleotides: TGTGCCAGCAGCTTAATGGGTCGCTCTGGAAACACCATATATTTT.

The gene calls are TRBV5-1 and TRBJ2-7, with D unresolved. The germline V and J ends were trimmed by 0 bases and 7 bases, with 8 bases remaining between them. CDR1 SGHRS and CDR2 YFSETQ come from the germline V gene. The CDR3 consists of 12 residues. This chain's CDR3 is CASSLAGLEQYF. The DNA of the CDR3 is TGCGCCAGCAGCTTGGCCGGGCTTGAGCAGTACTTC. Complete variable domain (other parts from reference TRBV5-1 and TRBJ2-7): KAGVTQTPRYLIKTRGQQVTLSCSPISGHRSVSWYQQTPGQGLQFLFEYFSETQRNKGNFPGRFSGRQFSNSRSEMNVSTLELGDSALYLCASSLAGLEQYFGPGTRLTVT.